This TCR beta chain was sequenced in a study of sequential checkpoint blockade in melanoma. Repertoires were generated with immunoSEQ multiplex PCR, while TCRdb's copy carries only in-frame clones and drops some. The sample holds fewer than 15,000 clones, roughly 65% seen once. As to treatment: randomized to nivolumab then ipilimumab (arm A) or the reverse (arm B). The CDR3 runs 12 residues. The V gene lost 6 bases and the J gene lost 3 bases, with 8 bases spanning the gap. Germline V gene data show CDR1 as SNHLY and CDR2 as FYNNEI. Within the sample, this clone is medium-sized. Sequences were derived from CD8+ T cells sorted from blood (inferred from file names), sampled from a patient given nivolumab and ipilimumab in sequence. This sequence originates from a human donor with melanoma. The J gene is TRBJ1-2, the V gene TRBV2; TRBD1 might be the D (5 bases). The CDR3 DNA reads TGTGCCAGCAGCCAGGGTTACTATGGCTACACCTTC. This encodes CASSQGYYGYTF.